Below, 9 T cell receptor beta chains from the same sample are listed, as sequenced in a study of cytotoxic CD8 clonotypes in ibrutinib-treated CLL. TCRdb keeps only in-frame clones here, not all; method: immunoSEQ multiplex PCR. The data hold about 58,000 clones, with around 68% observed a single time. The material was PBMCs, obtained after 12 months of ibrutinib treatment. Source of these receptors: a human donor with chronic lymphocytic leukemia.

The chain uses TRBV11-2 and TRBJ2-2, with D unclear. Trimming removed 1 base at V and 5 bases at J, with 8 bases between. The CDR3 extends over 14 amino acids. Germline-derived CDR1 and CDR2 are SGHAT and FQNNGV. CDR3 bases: TGTGCCAGCAGCTTAGGGGGTGTTACCGGGGAGCTGTTTTTT. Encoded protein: CASSLGGVTGELFF.

The CDR3: CASRPLRLRGDGYTF. DNA of the CDR3: TGTGCAAGTCGCCCCCTGAGGTTGAGGGGAGATGGCTACACCTTC. The genes are TRBV12-2 and TRBJ1-2. TRBV12-2 is designated a pseudogene. This CDR3 spans 15 amino acids.

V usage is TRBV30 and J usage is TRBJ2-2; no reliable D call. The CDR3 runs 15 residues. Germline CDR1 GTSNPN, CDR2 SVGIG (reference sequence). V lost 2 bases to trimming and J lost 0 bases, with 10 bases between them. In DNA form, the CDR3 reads TGTGCCTGGAGTCAAGCGCCCGCGAACACCGGGGAGCTGTTTTTT. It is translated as CAWSQAPANTGELFF.

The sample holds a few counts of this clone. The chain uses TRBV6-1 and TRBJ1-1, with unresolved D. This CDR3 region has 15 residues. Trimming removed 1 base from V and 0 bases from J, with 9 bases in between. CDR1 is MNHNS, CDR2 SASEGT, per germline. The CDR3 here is CASSEGPGLNTEAFF. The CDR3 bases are TGTGCCAGCAGTGAAGGCCCAGGATTGAACACTGAAGCTTTCTTT.

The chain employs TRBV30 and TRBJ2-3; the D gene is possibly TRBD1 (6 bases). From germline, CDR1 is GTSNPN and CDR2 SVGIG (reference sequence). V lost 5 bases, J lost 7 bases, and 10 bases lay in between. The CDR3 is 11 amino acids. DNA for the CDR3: TGTGCCTGGGAAGGGGGAAATACGCAGTATTTT. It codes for CAWEGGNTQYF.

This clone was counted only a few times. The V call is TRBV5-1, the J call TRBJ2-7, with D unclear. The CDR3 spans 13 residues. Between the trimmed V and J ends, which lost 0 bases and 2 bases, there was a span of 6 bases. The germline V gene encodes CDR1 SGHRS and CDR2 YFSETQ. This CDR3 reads CASSLVVAYEQYF. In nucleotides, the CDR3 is TGCGCCAGCAGCTTGGTGGTGGCCTACGAGCAGTACTTC.

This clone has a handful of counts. The CDR3 nucleotides are TGTGCCAGCAGCCTGTTTGGGGATACTGAAGCTTTCTTT. This sequence encodes CASSLFGDTEAFF. This chain joins TRBV5-4 and TRBJ1-1; no clear D gene. This CDR3 contains 13 residues. Between the trimmed V and J ends, which lost 4 bases and 5 bases, there was a span of 12 bases. Germline V gene data show CDR1 as SGHNT and CDR2 as YYREEE (reference sequence).

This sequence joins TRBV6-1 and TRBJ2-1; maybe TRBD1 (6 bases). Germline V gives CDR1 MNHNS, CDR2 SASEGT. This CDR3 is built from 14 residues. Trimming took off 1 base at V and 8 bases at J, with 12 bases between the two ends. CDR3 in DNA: TGTGCCAGCAGTGAAGGGACAGCCTTCTATGAGCAGTTCTTC. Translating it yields CASSEGTAFYEQFF.

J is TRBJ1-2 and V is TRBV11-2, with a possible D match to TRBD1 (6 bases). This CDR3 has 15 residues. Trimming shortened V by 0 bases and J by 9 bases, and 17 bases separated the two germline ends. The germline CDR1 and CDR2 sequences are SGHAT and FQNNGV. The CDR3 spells CASSLDRGGLDRYTF. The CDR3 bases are TGTGCCAGCAGCTTAGATCGGGGGGGCCTAGATCGCTACACCTTC.